The next 14 T cell receptor beta chains were all read from a single sample in a study of cytomegalovirus exposure and HLA in healthy donors listed by TCRdb under 2017. The library was built by means of the immunoSEQ multiplex PCR assay. TCRdb mirrors the immuneACCESS table, restricted to in-frame sequences. Some clones are absent from its copies; in checked studies, under half trace to an unresolved V gene, and the reason for the others is unknown. In all, the sample holds 150,000 to 200,000 clones, and around 87% of those were seen once. More than 1.3% of the sample goes to the ten largest clones. Sequenced sample: PBMCs. The source of these receptors is a woman aged 25 to 39 in good health and CMV-seronegative.

The chain links TRBV11-2 to TRBJ2-7; possibly TRBD1 for D (6 bases). Trimming stripped 5 bases from V and 2 bases from J, with 19 bases between. CDR1 and CDR2 (germline): SGHAT, FQNNGV. The CDR3 extends over 16 amino acids. DNA for the CDR3: TGTGCCAGCAGCCCAATACAGGGTACGGTCGCCTACGAGCAGTACTTC. As protein: CASSPIQGTVAYEQYF. Drawing the rest from reference TRBV11-2 and TRBJ2-7, the complete variable domain is EAGVAQSPRYKIIEKRQSVAFWCNPISGHATLYWYQQILGQGPKLLIQFQNNGVVDDSQLPKDRFSAERLKGVDSTLKIQPAKLEDSAVYLCASSPIQGTVAYEQYFGPGTRLTVT.

The chain carries TRBV19 and TRBJ1-6, with D perhaps matching TRBD1 (6 bases). V gave up 5 bases and J gave up 10 bases, with 12 bases separating them. CDR1 is LNHDA, CDR2 SQIVND, per germline (reference sequence). The CDR3 totals 13 residues. CDR3 sequence (DNA): TGTGCCAGTAGTGCGGGGGCGCGGTCACCCCTCCACTTT. It translates to CASSAGARSPLHF. The full variable domain, in which reference TRBV19 and TRBJ1-6 provide the parts outside the CDR3, is DGGITQSPKYLFRKEGQNVTLSCEQNLNHDAMYWYRQDPGQGLRLIYYSQIVNDFQKGDIAEGYSVSREKKESFPLTVTSAQKNPTAFYLCASSAGARSPLHFGNGTRLTVT.

CDR3 DNA: TGCGCCAGCAGCCAGGCTCCCGGGACAGGGAAGCGGGAGCTGTTTTTT. Translation: CASSQAPGTGKRELFF. The J gene is TRBJ2-2, the V gene TRBV4-1; 9 nucleotides align to TRBD1. The CDR3 sequence is 16 residues long. In germline, CDR1 is MGHRA, CDR2 YSYEKL. V trimming: 3 bases; J trimming: 9 bases; junction bases outside the gene matches: 11.

This chain links TRBV19 with TRBJ2-7, with TRBD1 identical over 9 bases. J gave up 2 bases and V 5 bases, and 13 bases lay outside the gene matches. The CDR3 consists of 17 residues. CDR1 is LNHDA and CDR2 is SQIVND in the germline V gene (reference sequence). CDR3 region: CASSPNPRTGVAYEQYF. Here the CDR3 DNA reads TGTGCCAGTAGTCCTAACCCCCGGACAGGGGTGGCCTACGAGCAGTACTTC. Using reference TRBV19 and TRBJ2-7 for the parts outside the CDR3, the full variable domain is DGGITQSPKYLFRKEGQNVTLSCEQNLNHDAMYWYRQDPGQGLRLIYYSQIVNDFQKGDIAEGYSVSREKKESFPLTVTSAQKNPTAFYLCASSPNPRTGVAYEQYFGPGTRLTVT.

V and J are TRBV6-1 and TRBJ2-7, with TRBD2 as a possible D gene (5 bases). Trimming removed 1 base from V and 9 bases from J, with 19 bases in between. The CDR3 covers 15 residues. Germline values: CDR1 MNHNS, CDR2 SASEGT. CDR3 protein: CASSEEGAAASGQYF. CDR3 sequence (DNA): TGTGCCAGCAGTGAAGAGGGAGCAGCGGCCTCGGGGCAGTACTTC.

CDR3 sequence reads: CASSQNPGTAGEQYF. CDR3 bases: TGTGCCAGCAGCCAAAACCCCGGGACTGCAGGGGAGCAGTACTTC. The genes are TRBV4-2 and TRBJ2-7, with D possibly being TRBD2 (6 bases). This CDR3 contains 15 residues. CDR1 is LGHNA, CDR2 YNFKEQ, per germline. V was pared by 2 bases and J by 7 bases, with 18 bases between.

The sample holds one count of this clone. The rearrangement uses TRBV4-1 and TRBJ1-6; D remains ambiguous. Germline V gives CDR1 MGHRA, CDR2 YSYEKL. The germline V and J ends were trimmed by 2 bases and 7 bases, with 18 bases remaining between them. This CDR3 is built from 17 residues. CDR3 DNA sequence: TGCGCCAGCAGCCAATATGTGATCCTGTCGGGGAATTCACCCCTCCACTTT. Its protein product is CASSQYVILSGNSPLHF.

The rearrangement links TRBV29-1 to TRBJ1-1; D not certain. Trimming pared 7 bases from V and 2 bases from J, leaving 8 bases between. This CDR3 contains 11 residues. In germline, CDR1 is SQVTM, CDR2 ANQGSEA. Here the CDR3 reads CSGRRNTEAFF. The CDR3, as DNA: TGCAGCGGCAGGCGAAACACTGAAGCTTTCTTT.

This clone was observed a single time. This chain connects TRBV5-5 to TRBJ2-5; TRBD1 matches at 8 bases. Germline V CDR1 and CDR2: SGHKS, YYEKEE (reference sequence). V dropped 7 bases and J dropped 4; count of bases not matched to a gene: 9. The CDR3 contains 14 residues. CDR3 sequence (DNA): TGTGCCAGCCGGAGGGCAGGGGGCCGAGAGACCCAGTACTTC. It specifies CASRRAGGRETQYF.

The chain combines TRBV9 with TRBJ1-3; D is unclear. Germline V CDR1 and CDR2: SGDLS, YYNGEE. Deletions cut 3 bases from V and 0 bases from J, with 7 bases between. CDR3 length: 14 amino acids. The CDR3 sequence is CASSATDSGNTIYF. In nucleotides, the CDR3 is TGTGCCAGCAGCGCCACAGACTCTGGAAACACCATATATTTT. The full variable domain, completed using reference TRBV9 and TRBJ1-3, is DSGVTQTPKHLITATGQRVTLRCSPRSGDLSVYWYQQSLDQGLQFLIQYYNGEERAKGNILERFSAQQFPDLHSELNLSSLELGDSALYFCASSATDSGNTIYFGEGSWLTVV.

V usage is TRBV9 and J usage is TRBJ1-1, with D possibly TRBD1 on 5 matching bases. Trimming shortened V by 3 bases and J by 5 bases, and 14 bases separated the two germline ends. Per the germline V gene, CDR1 is SGDLS and CDR2 is YYNGEE. The CDR3 contains 14 residues. The CDR3 nucleotides read TGTGCCAGCAGCGGTCAGGAGGGGAAGACTGAAGCTTTCTTT. Translation: CASSGQEGKTEAFF.

This clone was seen just once. V and J are TRBV15 and TRBJ2-2, with D tentatively TRBD1 (6 bases). Per the germline V gene, CDR1 is LNHNV and CDR2 is YYDKDF (reference sequence). Between the trimmed V and J ends, which lost 6 bases and 1 base, there was a span of 15 bases. CDR3 length: 16 residues. Here the CDR3 DNA reads TGTGCCACCAGTCCCCGGCCGACAGGGAACACCGGGGAGCTGTTTTTT. It specifies CATSPRPTGNTGELFF.

The chain uses TRBV4-1 and TRBJ2-3; D may be TRBD1 (5 bases). This CDR3 is 16 amino acids long. The V end lost 0 bases, the J end lost 2 bases, and 12 bases lay between the germline ends. Germline lookup yields CDR1 MGHRA and CDR2 YSYEKL. The chain's CDR3 is CASSQDVWGATDTQYF. The CDR3 DNA reads TGCGCCAGCAGCCAAGATGTATGGGGCGCCACAGATACGCAGTATTTT.

The chain combines TRBV27 with TRBJ2-1, with a tentative D call TRBD2 (8 bases). From germline, CDR1 is MNHEY and CDR2 SMNVEV (reference sequence). The CDR3 is 17 amino acids. Between the trimmed V and J ends, which lost 5 bases and 3 bases, there was a span of 20 bases. Here the CDR3 DNA reads TGTGCCAGCAGTATCGGACAGGCGGGGGGTTTCTACAATGAGCAGTTCTTC. Translation: CASSIGQAGGFYNEQFF.